A selection of T cell receptor beta chains follows, all from one sample in a study of cytomegalovirus exposure and HLA in healthy donors. Assay: immunoSEQ multiplex PCR; the TCRdb copy retains only in-frame clones and omits some. The table shows 160,000 or so clones, with roughly four fifths occurring only once. Sequenced input: PBMCs. These receptors came from a woman aged 40 to 55 in good health and CMV-seronegative. Each CDR3 is given without its conserved first and last residue. A D gene is named only where the DNA matches it firmly.

d_gene,v_gene,j_gene,CDR3aa
TRBD2,TRBV15,TRBJ2-3,ATSLTSGSTDTQY
.,TRBV28,TRBJ2-5,ASSSFGGKLQETQY
.,TRBV27,TRBJ2-3,ASSFRADSTDTQY
TRBD1,TRBV5-6,TRBJ1-4,ASSLKTGVQEKLF
TRBD2,TRBV11-3,TRBJ2-2,ASSKPTSGEIGTGELF
TRBD2,TRBV29-1,TRBJ2-1,SGKDSGRDNNEQF
TRBD2,TRBV30,TRBJ2-7,AWTGGTRGRSLYEQY
.,TRBV6-1,TRBJ1-1,ASQYGGARNTEAF
.,TRBV5-6,TRBJ2-7,ASSPGWGLRLGYEQY
TRBD1,TRBV6-1,TRBJ2-5,ASRRTGVTETQY
TRBD1,TRBV9,TRBJ2-1,ASTRDSSYNEQF
.,TRBV27,TRBJ1-1,ASSLSAGAGYTEAF
TRBD1,TRBV28,TRBJ1-1,ASRWTGDTEAF
.,TRBV6-1,TRBJ1-1,ATSMGGHTEAF
.,TRBV5-1,TRBJ2-5,ASSPPEETQY
TRBD2,TRBV6-1,TRBJ2-3,ASSAGGRGKDTQY
.,TRBV5-1,TRBJ1-1,ASSLYGEGRAF
TRBD1,TRBV28,TRBJ1-1,ASSSGTASITEAF
.,TRBV28,TRBJ1-5,ASSKGDTNQPQH
.,TRBV6-5,TRBJ1-2,ASSSEPLANYGYT
.,TRBV7-2,TRBJ2-7,ASSLREAAVASEQY
.,TRBV28,TRBJ2-7,ASRTLDSLRYEQY
.,TRBV6-6,TRBJ1-4,ASRGGGLF
.,TRBV5-1,TRBJ1-6,ASSLRPGERSASPLH
.,TRBV7-9,TRBJ1-2,ASSFEGYYGYT
TRBD1,TRBV7-2,TRBJ2-1,ASSAGQAPNEQF
.,TRBV30,TRBJ1-2,AWSGGGRRGYGYT
.,TRBV10-3,TRBJ1-2,AISEPLYGYT
TRBD1,TRBV7-8,TRBJ1-2,ASSSSTGANYGYT
.,TRBV5-1,TRBJ2-1,ASSRTRGSNNEQF
.,TRBV18,TRBJ2-2,ASSPDAAGELF
TRBD1,TRBV23-1,TRBJ1-1,ASSQSTGGDAEAF
.,TRBV19,TRBJ1-1,ASSSGQPNTEAF
.,TRBV29-1,TRBJ2-1,SVRADSSYNEQF
.,TRBV5-1,TRBJ1-4,ASSLTGHLEKLF
.,TRBV5-8,TRBJ2-2,ASSIGLAWDTGELF
TRBD1,TRBV5-1,TRBJ2-7,ASSFTGGRGIDEQY
.,TRBV7-2,TRBJ2-1,ASLKPINGNEQF
TRBD1,TRBV5-1,TRBJ2-7,ASSSGQGGYEQY
.,TRBV5-1,TRBJ1-1,ASSVQGEGTEAF
.,TRBV14,TRBJ2-7,ASSQVGSVLSYEQY
.,TRBV6-6,TRBJ1-5,ASTLRKGNSNQPQH
TRBD1,TRBV19,TRBJ1-5,AISDRIGSQPQH
.,TRBV19,TRBJ1-3,ASSLIGTPGNTIY
.,TRBV7-9,TRBJ2-7,ASSPARAPGVYEQY
.,TRBV7-9,TRBJ1-4,ASSARETNEKLF
TRBD2,TRBV27,TRBJ2-1,ASRVSGRGEQF
.,TRBV30,TRBJ1-2,AWSVPVGYT
.,TRBV7-9,TRBJ1-5,ASSHGGQPQH
TRBD2,TRBV25-1,TRBJ2-2,ASNPRAGGTGELF
.,TRBV25-1,TRBJ2-3,ASSEGYSSTDTQY
TRBD1,TRBV28,TRBJ1-2,ASRSTGGAYGYT